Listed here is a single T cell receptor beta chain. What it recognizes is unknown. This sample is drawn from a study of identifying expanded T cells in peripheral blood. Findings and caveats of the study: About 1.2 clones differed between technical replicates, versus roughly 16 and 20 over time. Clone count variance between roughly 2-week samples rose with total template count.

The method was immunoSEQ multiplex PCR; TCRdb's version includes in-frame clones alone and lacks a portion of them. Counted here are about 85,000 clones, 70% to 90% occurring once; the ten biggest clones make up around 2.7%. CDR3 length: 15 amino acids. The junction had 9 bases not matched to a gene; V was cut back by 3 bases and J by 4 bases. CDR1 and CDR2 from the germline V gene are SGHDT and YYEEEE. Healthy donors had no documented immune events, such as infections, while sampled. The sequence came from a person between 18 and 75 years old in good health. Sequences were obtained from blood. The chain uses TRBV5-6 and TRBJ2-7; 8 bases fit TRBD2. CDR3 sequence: CASSSTSGAPYEQYF. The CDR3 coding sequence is TGTGCCAGCAGCTCTACTAGCGGAGCCCCGTACGAGCAGTACTTC.